This TCR beta chain was found in a study of shared clonotypes between healthy human individuals. The CDR3 sequence is 15 residues long. The V gene lost 6 bases and the J gene lost 5 bases, with 16 bases spanning the gap. Per germline, CDR1 MNHEY and CDR2 SVGAGI. Every donor was a Caucasian adult from Nashville, Tennessee. The test was conducted at deep level. Assay used: immunoSEQ multiplex PCR; TCRdb lists only in-frame clones, some missing. The sample holds 75,000 to 100,000 clones, approximately 51% seen once. This clone was seen repeatedly, ten times or more. The chain uses TRBV6-5 and TRBJ2-2; D is ambiguous. Sequencing was performed on PBMCs. The sequence came from a woman aged 40-49 years in good health. Some clones in this sample may be carry-over from other donors' samples. CDR3 amino acids: CASSPGVAVTGELFF. The CDR3 DNA reads as TGTGCCAGCAGCCCCGGTGTTGCGGTAACCGGGGAGCTGTTTTTT.